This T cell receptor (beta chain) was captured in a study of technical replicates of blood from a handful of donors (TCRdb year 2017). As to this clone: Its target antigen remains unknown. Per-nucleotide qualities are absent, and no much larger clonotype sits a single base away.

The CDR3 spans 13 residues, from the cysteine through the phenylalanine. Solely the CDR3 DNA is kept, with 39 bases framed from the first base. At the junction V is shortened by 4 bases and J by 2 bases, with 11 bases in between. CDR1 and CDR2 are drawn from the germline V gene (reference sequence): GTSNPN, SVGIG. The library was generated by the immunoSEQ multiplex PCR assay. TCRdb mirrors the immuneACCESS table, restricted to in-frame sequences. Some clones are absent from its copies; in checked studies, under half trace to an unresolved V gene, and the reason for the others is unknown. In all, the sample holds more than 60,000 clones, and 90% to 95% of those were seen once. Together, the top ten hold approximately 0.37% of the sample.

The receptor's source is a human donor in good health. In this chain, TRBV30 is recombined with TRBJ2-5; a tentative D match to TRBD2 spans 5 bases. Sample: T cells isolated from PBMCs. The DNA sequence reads TGTGCCTGGAAGGCCAGCGGTCAAGAGACCCAGTACTTC. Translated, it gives CAWKASGQETQYF.